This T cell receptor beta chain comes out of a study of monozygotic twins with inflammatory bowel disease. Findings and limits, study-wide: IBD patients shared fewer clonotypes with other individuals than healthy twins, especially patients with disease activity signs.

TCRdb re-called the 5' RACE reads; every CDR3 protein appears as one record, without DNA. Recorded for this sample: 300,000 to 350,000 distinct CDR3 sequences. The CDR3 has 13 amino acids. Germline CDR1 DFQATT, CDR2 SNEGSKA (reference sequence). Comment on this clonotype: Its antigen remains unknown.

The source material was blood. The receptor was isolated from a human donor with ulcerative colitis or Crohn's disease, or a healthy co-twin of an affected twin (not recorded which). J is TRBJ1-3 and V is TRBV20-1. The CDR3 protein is CSARPSSGNTIYF.